This T cell receptor (beta chain) was captured by sequencing in a study of T cell clonality in common variable immunodeficiency. Caucasian heritage predominated among both patients and controls. Clones were sequenced by immunoSEQ multiplex PCR, and TCRdb holds only the in-frame ones, with some missing. This repertoire holds over 15,000 clones, and none appear only once. In its sample, this clone was seen a few times. Its antigen is not identified. The sequence runs out 3 residues before the end of the CDR3; the remainder is reconstructed from the germline J gene. Between the trimmed V and J ends, which lost 2 bases and 1 base, there was a span of 6 bases. This CDR3 has 13 residues. Germline CDR1 and CDR2: SGHRS and YFSETQ. Findings of the study overall: In common variable immunodeficiency, TCR beta chains reportedly carried fewer deletions and N-nucleotide insertions. Links between repertoire features and CVID complications were heterogeneity-limited. Shared TCRbeta clones were fewer between CVID subjects than controls.

The sequence derives from a human donor with common variable immunodeficiency. Sequenced input: peripheral blood mononuclear cells. This chain uses TRBV5-1 with TRBJ1-1; D unresolved. CDR3 bases read: TGCGCCAGCAGCTTCGCGGGGAACACTGAA. Translating gives CASSFAGNTE. The whole CDR3 is CASSFAGNTEAFF.